Listed below are T cell receptor beta chains from one sample, sequenced in a study of shared T cell receptors in the human thymus. Repertoires were generated with immunoSEQ multiplex PCR, while TCRdb's copy carries only in-frame clones and drops some. The profile shows about 710,000 clones, more than 75% of them singletons. The data also belong to a second study, concerning human thymus T cells.

The sequenced sample consisted of thymocytes. The receptors here all came from a boy in the first two years of life with a congenital heart defect. The CDR3 runs from the conserved cysteine through the conserved F or W. Each record gives: CDR3 protein, J gene, V gene.

CASSLAMRDQETQYF,TRBJ2-5,TRBV5-1
CSVVISGAGTSGGAGETQYF,TRBJ2-5,TRBV29-1
CASSPPPGYQPQHF,TRBJ1-5,TRBV28
CASSISGTGQPQHF,TRBJ1-5,TRBV19
CASSPRLVIYNEQFF,TRBJ2-1,TRBV28
CASSLALEAAWEQFF,TRBJ2-1,TRBV11-2
CAWSVTPDPSLEGKLFF,TRBJ1-4,TRBV30
CASSGGSYEQYF,TRBJ2-7,TRBV6-1
CASSLGLAGTQYF,TRBJ2-3,TRBV25-1
CASTPKWTRSGPPHF,TRBJ2-7,TRBV19
CASSRPSGAVITGELFF,TRBJ2-2,TRBV4-1
CASSCITDTSTDTQYF,TRBJ2-3,TRBV10-2
CASSEGGARGPYNEQFF,TRBJ2-1,TRBV10-1
CASSSVGQGELYEQYF,TRBJ2-7,TRBV28
CATSRDGGPYGNTIYF,TRBJ1-3,TRBV15
CASSNDNTDTQYF,TRBJ2-3,TRBV9
CAISESTLWSLGSNQPQHF,TRBJ1-5,TRBV10-3
CARLDGGDTEAFF,TRBJ1-1,TRBV5-1
CASSTTDLGGQPQHF,TRBJ1-5,TRBV19
CASSFTPSGRRTDTQYF,TRBJ2-3,TRBV5-4
CASGGRSPLHF,TRBJ1-6,TRBV28
CASRAGGGYNEQFF,TRBJ2-1,TRBV5-1
CASSLIHLSAGEAYEQYF,TRBJ2-7,TRBV18
CASSVISSGRATYNEQFF,TRBJ2-1,TRBV9
CATTGTGSTDTQYF,TRBJ2-3,TRBV15
CASGDRTRSAEQYF,TRBJ2-7,TRBV2
CASSPPGTGTYEQYF,TRBJ2-7,TRBV28
CASSSLEQYPNYGYTF,TRBJ1-2,TRBV27
CASSPPSSGRVGDTQYF,TRBJ2-3,TRBV7-2
CASSLERSTIVYEQYF,TRBJ2-7,TRBV7-2
CASSFEVPNQPQHF,TRBJ1-5,TRBV6-6
CASSMGQVQETQYF,TRBJ2-5,TRBV5-6
CAGPGQGVNTEAFF,TRBJ1-1,TRBV2
CASSRVGAGPYEQYF,TRBJ2-7,TRBV7-2
CASSPTADRGYEQYF,TRBJ2-7,TRBV7-2
CAIRTTWLNSPLHF,TRBJ1-6,TRBV10-3
CASSPIDSLTNQPQHF,TRBJ1-5,TRBV2
CASSQSVGSYNEQFF,TRBJ2-1,TRBV4-1
CASSLAWTSGSEGYNEQFF,TRBJ2-1,TRBV28
CASSPTGGNHDSYNEQFF,TRBJ2-1,TRBV19
CASTLDISGNTIYF,TRBJ1-3,TRBV7-8